This paragraph reports one TCR beta chain. What it binds is unknown. The data belong to a study of OX40 agonist ivuxolimab in advanced cancers. Across the study: Patients were under 90% male with ages roughly 23 to 85, mean approximately 58.

Study-wide findings and caveats: Expanded peripheral T cells had an undetermined antigen specificity. At doses 0.1 to 3.0 mg/kg, CD4+ and CD8+ clones expanded.

The data were produced by immunoSEQ multiplex PCR, yet TCRdb's version contains in-frame clones alone and is incomplete. The sample holds about 79,000 clones, more than 85% seen once. Sequencing used CD4+ or CD8+ T cells sorted from blood, obtained in a trial of the OX40 agonist ivuxolimab. The sequence was obtained from an adult with an advanced solid tumor such as melanoma, head and neck, liver or kidney cancer.

CDR3 amino acids: CASSIPGTSGRETQYF. In nucleotides, the CDR3 is TGTGCCAGCAGTATACCCGGGACTAGCGGGAGGGAGACCCAGTACTTC. The rearrangement uses TRBV28 and TRBJ2-5; 15 positions agree with TRBD2. This CDR3 region has 16 residues. J was trimmed by 5 bases and V by 5 bases; bases with no gene match: 6. Germline V gene sequence: CDR1 MDHEN, CDR2 SYDVKM.